Following are 2 T cell receptor beta chains from one sample sequenced in a study of blood T cells in healthy people across ages. Then a second PCR, running roughly 6 to 11 cycles, was carried out with a sample-barcoded 5' primer and a J-beta primer mix. TCRdb ran MiXCR on the 5' RACE reads and lists one entry per CDR3 protein. The sample records fewer than 1,000,000 distinct CDR3 sequences, 35% to 60% being singletons. The specimen was blood. The receptors stem from a man older than 75 in good health.

The chain employs TRBV20-1 and TRBJ2-7, with TRBD2 matching over 8 bases. The CDR3 loop spans 15 amino acids. V gave up 3 bases and J gave up 9 bases; unmatched junction bases: 16. Per the germline V gene, CDR1 is DFQATT and CDR2 is SNEGSKA (reference sequence). The CDR3: CSARGAGEGHRGQYF. The DNA of the CDR3 is TGCAGTGCTAGGGGAGCGGGAGAGGGGCACCGAGGGCAGTACTTC.

This chain links TRBV5-8 with TRBJ2-3, with a tentative D call TRBD1 (5 bases). Germline CDR1 is SGHTS and CDR2 is YDEGEE. V lost 2 bases, J lost 3 bases, and 10 bases lay in between. The CDR3 spans 14 residues. The CDR3 DNA is TGTGCCAGCAGCTTCTCAGGGTGGACAGATACGCAGTATTTT. Translating it yields CASSFSGWTDTQYF.